This TCR gamma chain was recorded in a study of Vδ1+ human thymocytes. Study conclusions and caveats: Thymic delta-chain repertoires held 20% to 25% Vdelta2 sequences and few Vdelta3, despite high sort purity. Highly polyclonal TRG and TRD repertoires with Gaussian CDR3 length distributions appeared in thymus.

With 0 bases clipped from V and 11 bases from J, the junction kept 10 bases outside the gene matches. The CDR3 loop spans 13 amino acids. Germline CDR1 is VTNTFY and CDR2 is YDVSTARD (reference sequence). The template was reverse-transcribed extracted RNA. The CDR3 regions were amplified by multiplex PCR from V-gene primers to a constant-region primer. TCRdb re-called the multiplex PCR reads with CATT. The data contain 20,000 to 25,000 gamma-chain clones, about 13% of them singletons. This clone ranks as medium-sized. The antigen is not known. After alphabeta T cell depletion, CD3+ Vdelta1+ Vdelta2- thymocytes were sorted. Between roughly 98% and 99.6% of sorted thymocytes were Vdelta1+.

The V and J genes are TRGV3 and TRGJ1 or TRGJ2. The sequenced sample consisted of Vdelta1+ gamma-delta thymocytes from the thymus. Sample subset: FACS-sorted CD3+ TCRalphabeta- TCRVdelta1+ TCRVdelta2- thymocytes. This receptor was taken from a child under three years old who had congenital heart surgery. CDR3 nucleotides: TGTGCCACCTGGGACAGGTCACAAAGTGAGAAACTCTTT. Encoded protein: CATWDRSQSEKLF.